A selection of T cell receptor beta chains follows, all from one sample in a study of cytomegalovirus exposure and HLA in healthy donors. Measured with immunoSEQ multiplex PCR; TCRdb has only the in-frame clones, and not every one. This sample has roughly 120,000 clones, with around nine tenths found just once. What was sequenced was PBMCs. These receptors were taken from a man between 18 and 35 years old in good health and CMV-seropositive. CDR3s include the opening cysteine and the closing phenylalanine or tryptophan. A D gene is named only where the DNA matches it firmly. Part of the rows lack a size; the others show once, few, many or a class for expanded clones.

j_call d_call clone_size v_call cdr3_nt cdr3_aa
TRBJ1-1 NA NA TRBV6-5 TGTGCCAGCAGTTACGGGGGGAAAAGGACTGAAGCTTTCTTT CASSYGGKRTEAFF
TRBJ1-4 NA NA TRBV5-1 TGCGCCAGCAGTCCGGGGTACGAAAAACTGTTTTTT CASSPGYEKLFF
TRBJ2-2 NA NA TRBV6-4 TGTGCCAGCAGTGAAGGCGGGACAGTCACCGGGGAGCTGTTTTTT CASSEGGTVTGELFF
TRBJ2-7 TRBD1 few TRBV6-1 TGTGCCAGCAGTGAAGAGGAAGGGACAGGGGGCTACGAGCAGTACTTC CASSEEEGTGGYEQYF
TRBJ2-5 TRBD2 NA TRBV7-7 TGTGCTAGCAGCCCGGGACTAGCGGGGGGAGTAGAGACCCAGTACTTC CASSPGLAGGVETQYF
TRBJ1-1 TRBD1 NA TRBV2 TGTGCCAGCACCGGGTGGGACAGGGTTACTGAAGCTTTCTTT CASTGWDRVTEAFF
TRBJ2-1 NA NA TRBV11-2 TGTGCCAGCAGCTCTACCAACGGGGTCTACAATGAGCAGTTCTTC CASSSTNGVYNEQFF
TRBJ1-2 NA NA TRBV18 TGTGCCAGCTCACCAACATCAGATAACTATGGCTACACCTTC CASSPTSDNYGYTF
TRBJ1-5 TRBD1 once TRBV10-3 TGTGCCATCGCTCCTGACAGGGCTTATCAGCCCCAGCATTTT CAIAPDRAYQPQHF
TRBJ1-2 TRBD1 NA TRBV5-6 TGTGCCAGCAGCTTCGACAGGGAAACGTCTGGCTACACCTTC CASSFDRETSGYTF
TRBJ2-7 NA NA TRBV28 TGTGCCAGCACCCGGGTTCCGGAATCCTACGAGCAGTACTTC CASTRVPESYEQYF
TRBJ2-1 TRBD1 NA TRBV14 TGTGCCAGCAGCCAAGAGGTCGGGGACAGGGGTTTGAATGAGCAGTTCTTC CASSQEVGDRGLNEQFF
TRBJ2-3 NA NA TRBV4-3 TGCGCCAGCAGCCCCCGGGTTTGGATGAGCGGAATGACAGATACGCAGTATTTT CASSPRVWMSGMTDTQYF
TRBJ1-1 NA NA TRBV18 TGTGCCAGCTCCCCCAGGACAGCCTTAGATTACACTGAAGCTTTCTTT CASSPRTALDYTEAFF
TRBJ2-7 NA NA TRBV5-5 TGTGCCAGCAGCCTAGACTGGGGGCAGTCCAAGGTCGGGTACTTC CASSLDWGQSKVGYF
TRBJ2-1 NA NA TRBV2 TGTGCCAGCCGACAGGACAGAAGATACAATGAGCAGTTCTTC CASRQDRRYNEQFF
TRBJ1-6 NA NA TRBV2 TGTGCCAGCGTAGGACAGAAATCCTATAATTCACCCCTCCACTTT CASVGQKSYNSPLHF
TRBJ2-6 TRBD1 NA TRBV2 TGTGCCAGCAGTGAAGCCTGGGGACAGGCTGGGGCCAACGTCCTGACTTTC CASSEAWGQAGANVLTF
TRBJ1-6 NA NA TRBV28 TGTGCCAGCAGCCTGGGAGGGGGGGCCTTTAATTCACCCCTCCACTTT CASSLGGGAFNSPLHF
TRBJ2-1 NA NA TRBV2 TGTGCCAGCAGTGCTTTACCCGGGGGATACAATGAGCAGTTCTTC CASSALPGGYNEQFF
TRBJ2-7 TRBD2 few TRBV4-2 TGTGCCAGCAGCCAGCGTCTAGCGGACTACGAGCAGTACTTC CASSQRLADYEQYF
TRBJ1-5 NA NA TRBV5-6 TGTGCCAGCAGCAAACAGGGCTATGGGAATCAGCCCCAGCATTTT CASSKQGYGNQPQHF
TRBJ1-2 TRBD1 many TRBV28 TGTGCCAGCGGCTCCGGGACAGGGGCCCTCTATGGCTACACCTTC CASGSGTGALYGYTF
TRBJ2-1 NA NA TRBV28 TGTGCCAGCAGTGTCGACAGTGAGCAGTTCTTC CASSVDSEQFF
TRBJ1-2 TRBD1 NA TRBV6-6 TGTGCCAGCAGTTACGACAGGGGGATCTATGGCTACACCTTC CASSYDRGIYGYTF
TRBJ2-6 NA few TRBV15 TGTGCCACCAGCAGAGAGCGCTCTGGGGCCAACGTCCTGACTTTC CATSRERSGANVLTF
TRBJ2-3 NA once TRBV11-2 TGTGCCAGCAGCCCCACTACAGATACGCAGTATTTT CASSPTTDTQYF
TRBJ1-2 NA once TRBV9 TGTGCCAGCTCCCTAGGGGCGGGAGGGCTCTATGGCTACACCTTC CASSLGAGGLYGYTF
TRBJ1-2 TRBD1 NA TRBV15 TGTGCCACCAGGTTTGGACAGGGCCTAACCGAAGGTGGCTACACCTTC CATRFGQGLTEGGYTF
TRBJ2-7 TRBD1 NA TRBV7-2 TGTGCCAGCAGCTTACGGGACAGGGGATACGAGCAGTACTTC CASSLRDRGYEQYF
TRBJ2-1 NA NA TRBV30 TGTGCCTGGAACAACAATGAGCAGTTCTTC CAWNNNEQFF
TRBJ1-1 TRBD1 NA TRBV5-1 TGCGCCAGCAGAGTCTTGGGGCAGGGGGAAGCTGAAGCTTTCTTT CASRVLGQGEAEAFF
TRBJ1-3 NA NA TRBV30 TGTGCCTGGAGTGGGGACCGGACTGGACTATCTGGAAACACCATATATTTT CAWSGDRTGLSGNTIYF
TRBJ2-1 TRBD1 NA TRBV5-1 TGCGCCAGCAGCTTCATAGCAGGGGGCCTAAATGAGCAGTTCTTC CASSFIAGGLNEQFF
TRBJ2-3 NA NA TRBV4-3 TGCGCCAGCAGCCGCTCGATGAGGGGGACAGATACGCAGTATTTT CASSRSMRGTDTQYF
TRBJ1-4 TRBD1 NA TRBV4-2 TGTGCCAGCAGCCAAGATCCCGGACAGGGAAATGAAAAACTGTTTTTT CASSQDPGQGNEKLFF
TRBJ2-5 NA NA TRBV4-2 TGTGCCAGCAGCCAACACGTTGACAGGCAAGAGACCCAGTACTTC CASSQHVDRQETQYF
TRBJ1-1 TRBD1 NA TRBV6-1 TGTGCCAGCAGCCGGACAGGGTGGACTGAAGCTTTCTTT CASSRTGWTEAFF
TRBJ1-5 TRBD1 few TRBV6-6 TGTGCCAGCTTCCGGACAGGGATCGGTCAGCCCCAGCATTTT CASFRTGIGQPQHF
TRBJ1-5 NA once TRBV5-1 TGCGCCAGCAGCCTAGGGAGGGGCAATCAGCCCCAGCATTTT CASSLGRGNQPQHF
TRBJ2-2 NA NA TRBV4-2 TGTGCCAGCAGCCAAGTGGAGAGGACCGGGGAGCTGTTTTTT CASSQVERTGELFF
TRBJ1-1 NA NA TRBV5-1 TGCGCCAGCAGCGGTGACAGGAACACTGAAGCTTTCTTT CASSGDRNTEAFF
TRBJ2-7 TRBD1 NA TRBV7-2 TGTGCCAGCAGCTTAACCGACAGGGTCTACGAGCAGTACTTC CASSLTDRVYEQYF
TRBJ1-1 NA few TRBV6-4 TGTGCCAGCAGTGAGAGACGGGGGTCTGAAGCTTTCTTT CASSERRGSEAFF
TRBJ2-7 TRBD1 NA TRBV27 TGTGCCAGCAGTCCGGGACAGGGATACTACGAGCAGTACTTC CASSPGQGYYEQYF